The TCR beta chain under discussion was sequenced for a study of human T cells and chemical hapten exposure. Background on the study: Enrolled patients were predominantly female and had alopecia areata, totalis or universalis. Across samples, TCR yields varied, mostly owing to small differences in pooled library volumes. Regarding the study as a whole: Patch test score rose with PT1 expanded TCRs, significant at 8, 16, 32, not 4.

TCRdb independently ran MiXCR on the RACE reads; one entry per CDR3 protein. The sample lists about 110,000 distinct CDR3 sequences, about a tenth occurring once. This CDR3 is built from 14 residues. V lost 4 bases and J 10 bases, leaving 17 bases between the germline ends. This clonotype occurred many times. Its antigen remains unidentified. As for time point: patch test 2, 6 weeks after DPC sensitization. The treatment here: therapeutic diphenylcyclopropenone sensitization with weekly scalp DPC. The TCR comes from a woman in her 40s with alopecia areata. Some clones in this sample may be carry-over from other donors' samples. Source: whole blood, taken in connection with sensitization to the hapten diphenylcyclopropenone (DPC). The chain has TRBV12-3 or TRBV12-4 and TRBJ1-5; no firm D call. The CDR3 is CASSSSGVRYPQHF. DNA for the CDR3: TGTGCCAGCAGTTCCTCAGGTGTGCGTTACCCCCAGCATTTT.